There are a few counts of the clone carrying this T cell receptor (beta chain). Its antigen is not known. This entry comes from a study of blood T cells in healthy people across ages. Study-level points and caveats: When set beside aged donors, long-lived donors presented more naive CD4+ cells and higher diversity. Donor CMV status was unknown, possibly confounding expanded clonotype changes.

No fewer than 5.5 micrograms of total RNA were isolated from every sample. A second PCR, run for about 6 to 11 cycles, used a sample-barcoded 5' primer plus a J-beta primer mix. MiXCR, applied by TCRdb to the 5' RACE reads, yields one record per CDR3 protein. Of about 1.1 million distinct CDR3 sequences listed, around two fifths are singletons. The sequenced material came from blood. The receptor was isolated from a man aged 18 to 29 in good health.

The CDR3 protein is CASSWTGEVSYEQYF. Written as DNA, the CDR3 is TGTGCCAGCAGCTGGACAGGGGAGGTTTCCTACGAGCAGTACTTC. The chain uses TRBV6-1 and TRBJ2-7; TRBD1 aligns across 9 bases. Looked up from germline, CDR1 is MNHNS and CDR2 is SASEGT. Trimming took 6 bases from V and 1 from J; bases not matched to a gene: 7. CDR3 size: 15 residues.